This T cell receptor beta chain was captured by sequencing in a study of T cell responses to AZD1222 COVID-19 vaccine. Germline V gene data show CDR1 as MNHEY and CDR2 as SVGAGI. After removal of 0 bases from V and 4 bases from J, the junction contained 4 bases not matched to a gene. The CDR3 runs 15 residues. Whole-study findings and limits: Females made up more of the donors, who were largely white British, and clonal diversity may have come out too low. Increases in Spike-specific TCR breadth and depth were seen after two AZD1222 doses. Just 5 to 7 AZD1222 recipients were seropositive at baseline.

Timing groups of about 4 and about 12 weeks for second doses were pooled. With respect to this clone: What it binds is not known.

The data were produced by immunoSEQ multiplex PCR, yet TCRdb's version contains in-frame clones alone and is incomplete. This table has about 150,000 clones, less than 95% appearing once. This chain links TRBV6-5 with TRBJ2-7, with 9 bases fitting TRBD1. Sequenced material: peripheral blood, taken 28 days after the second AZD1222 dose. The sequence was collected from an adult who received the AZD1222 COVID-19 vaccine. This CDR3 reads CASSYSSGQGYEQYF. The CDR3 DNA follows: TGTGCCAGCAGTTACTCTTCTGGACAGGGGTACGAGCAGTACTTC.